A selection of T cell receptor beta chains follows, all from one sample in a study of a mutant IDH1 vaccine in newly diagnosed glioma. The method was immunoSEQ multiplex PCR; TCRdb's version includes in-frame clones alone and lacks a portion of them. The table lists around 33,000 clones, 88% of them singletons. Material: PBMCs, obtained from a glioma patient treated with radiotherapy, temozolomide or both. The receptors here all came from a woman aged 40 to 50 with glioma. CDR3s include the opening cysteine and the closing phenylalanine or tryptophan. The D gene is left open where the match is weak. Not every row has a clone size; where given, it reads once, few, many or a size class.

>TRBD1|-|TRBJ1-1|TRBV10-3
TGTGCCATCAGTGATATGGGACAGGGGAGGACTGAAGCTTTCTTT
CAISDMGQGRTEAFF
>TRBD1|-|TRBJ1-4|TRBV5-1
TGCGCCAGCAGCTCGAGACAGGGAGGGAATGAAAAACTGTTTTTT
CASSSRQGGNEKLFF
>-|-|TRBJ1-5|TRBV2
TGTGCCAGCAGTAAACAGGGAGGCAATCAGCCCCAGCATTTT
CASSKQGGNQPQHF
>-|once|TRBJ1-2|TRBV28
TGTGCCAGTCGAGACAGTAACTATGGCTACACCTTC
CASRDSNYGYTF
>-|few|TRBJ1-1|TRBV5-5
TGTGCCAGCAGCGATCTAGGGGGGAACACTGAAGCTTTCTTT
CASSDLGGNTEAFF
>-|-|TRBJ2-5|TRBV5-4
TGTGCCAGCAGCCTTTACGAGGGTAGTTTGGTGGACGCGGAGACCCAGTACTTC
CASSLYEGSLVDAETQYF
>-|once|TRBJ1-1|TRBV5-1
TGCGCCAGCAGCAGTTTGGGTGCTGAAGCTTTCTTT
CASSSLGAEAFF
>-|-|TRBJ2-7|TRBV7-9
TGTGCCAGCAGCTTAGCCAAGGGACTTCTCAGCTCCTACGAGCAGTACTTC
CASSLAKGLLSSYEQYF
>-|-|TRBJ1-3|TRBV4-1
TGCGCCAGCAGCCAAGGACGGGCAGGGCACAGCTCTGGAAACACCATATATTTT
CASSQGRAGHSSGNTIYF
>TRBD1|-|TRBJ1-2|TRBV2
TGTGCCAGCCAAAACGACAGGGTTTATGGCTACACCTTC
CASQNDRVYGYTF
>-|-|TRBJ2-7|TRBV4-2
TGTGCCAGCAGCCAAGAAGGGATCTACGAGCAGTACTTC
CASSQEGIYEQYF
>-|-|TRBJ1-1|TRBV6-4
TGTGCCAGCAGTGAGGACCCCCAGCTGAAAGCTTTCTTT
CASSEDPQLKAFF
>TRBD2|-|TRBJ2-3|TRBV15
TGTGCCACCAGCAGCGGCCTGGGGACTAGTCTCACAGATACGCAGTATTTT
CATSSGLGTSLTDTQYF
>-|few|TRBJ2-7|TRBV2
TGTGCCAGCCGACAGCAGCCCTACGAGCAGTACTTC
CASRQQPYEQYF
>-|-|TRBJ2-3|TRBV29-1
TGCAGCGTTGAAGCGGCGGGGGCGGATACGCAGTATTTT
CSVEAAGADTQYF
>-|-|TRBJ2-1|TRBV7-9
TGTGCCAGCAGCTCCACAGGGTGGTTTATGTTCTTC
CASSSTGWFMFF
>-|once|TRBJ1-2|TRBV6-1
TGTGCCAGCAGGGGGGACACCCATCTCCGCTACACCTTC
CASRGDTHLRYTF
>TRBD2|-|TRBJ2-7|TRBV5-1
TGCGCCAGCAGCTTGAGGCCCCTGGGGCTAGCGGGAGTGATCCACGAGCAGTACTTC
CASSLRPLGLAGVIHEQYF
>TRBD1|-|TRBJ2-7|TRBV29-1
TGCAGCGTTGTGCCGGGACAGGACTCCTACGAGCAGTACTTC
CSVVPGQDSYEQYF
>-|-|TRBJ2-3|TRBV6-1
TGTGCCAGCAGTGAACAGTTGAGCGGAAGCACAGATACGCAGTATTTT
CASSEQLSGSTDTQYF
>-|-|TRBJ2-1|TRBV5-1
TGCGCCAGCAGCTCGGACAAACTTAGCTCCTACAATGAGCAGTTCTTC
CASSSDKLSSYNEQFF
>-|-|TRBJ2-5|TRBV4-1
TGCGCCAGCAGCCGGGCAGGGCCCCAAGAGACCCAGTACTTC
CASSRAGPQETQYF
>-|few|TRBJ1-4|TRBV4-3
TGCGCCAGCAGCCAAGTGCAGGGGTTAAACGAAAAACTGTTTTTT
CASSQVQGLNEKLFF
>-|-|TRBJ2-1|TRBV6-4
TGTGCCAGCAGTGACTCGGGGGCTCCCTACAATGAGCAGTTCTTC
CASSDSGAPYNEQFF
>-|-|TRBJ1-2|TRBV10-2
TGCGCCAGCAAATTCAACAGGGCGGCTAACTATGGCTACACCTTC
CASKFNRAANYGYTF
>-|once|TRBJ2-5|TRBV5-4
TGTGCCAGCAGCTTAGGAGGGGGGCACGAAGAGACCCAGTACTTC
CASSLGGGHEETQYF
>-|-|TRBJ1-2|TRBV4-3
TGCGCCAGCAGCCAAGATCTTAGCAGCTATGGCTACACCTTC
CASSQDLSSYGYTF
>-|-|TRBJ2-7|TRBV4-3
TGCGCCAGCAGCCAAAAATTTGGGTTCAGCGAGCAGTACTTC
CASSQKFGFSEQYF
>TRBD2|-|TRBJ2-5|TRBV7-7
TGTGCTAGCTCCCGTAGCGGGACTCAAGAGACCCAGTACTTC
CASSRSGTQETQYF
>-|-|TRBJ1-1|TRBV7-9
TGTGCCAGCAGGATGGCCAGGGGGAACACTGAAGCTTTCTTT
CASRMARGNTEAFF
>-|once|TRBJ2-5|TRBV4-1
TGCGCCAGCAGCCAAGATCCCCCGGCCCGCGGGGAGACCCAGTACTTC
CASSQDPPARGETQYF
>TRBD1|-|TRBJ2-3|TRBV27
TGTGCCAGCAGTTTATCGCAGGGGGCTGTCACAGATACGCAGTATTTT
CASSLSQGAVTDTQYF
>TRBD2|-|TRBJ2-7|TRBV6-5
TGTGCCAGCAGTATAAACGGGGGGGCAATGAACGAGCAGTACTTC
CASSINGGAMNEQYF
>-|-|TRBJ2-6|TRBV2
TGTGCCAGCAGTGCACGGACGGCTGGGGCCAACGTCCTGACTTTC
CASSARTAGANVLTF
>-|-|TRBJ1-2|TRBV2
TGTGCCAGCAGAGGAGACGGGTTCTATGGCTACACCTTC
CASRGDGFYGYTF
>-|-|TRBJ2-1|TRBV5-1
TGCGCCAGCAGCTTGCAACTCGACCTGACAAGGTTCTTC
CASSLQLDLTRFF
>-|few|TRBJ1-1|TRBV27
TGTGCCAGCAGTTTCGGGTCCATGGCTGAAGCTTTCTTT
CASSFGSMAEAFF
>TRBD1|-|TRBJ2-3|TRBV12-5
TGTGCTAGTGGTTTGGACAGGGGGCTGGATACGCAGTATTTT
CASGLDRGLDTQYF
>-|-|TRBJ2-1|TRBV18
TGTGCCAGCTCAGACAGGATTAGCTCCTACAATGAGCAGTTCTTC
CASSDRISSYNEQFF
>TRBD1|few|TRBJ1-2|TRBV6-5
TGTGCCAGCAGATCTACAGGGGGCAGCGGCTATGGCTACACCTTC
CASRSTGGSGYGYTF
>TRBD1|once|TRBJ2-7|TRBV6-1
TGTGCCAGCAGTGACGGGACAGGGATGTACGAGCAGTACTTC
CASSDGTGMYEQYF
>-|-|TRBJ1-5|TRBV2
TGTGCCAGCAGTGAGCAGGGACGTAGCAATCAGCCCCAGCATTTT
CASSEQGRSNQPQHF
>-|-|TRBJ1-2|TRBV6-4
TGTGCCAGCAGGTATTTTGGGCCTCCTAACTATGGCTACACCTTC
CASRYFGPPNYGYTF
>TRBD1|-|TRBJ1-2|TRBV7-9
TGTGCCAGCAGTCAAGTCGGGGACAGGGAAGTAATGTATGGCTACACCTTC
CASSQVGDREVMYGYTF
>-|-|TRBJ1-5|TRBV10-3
TGTGCCACCTCTCTCATGGGGGGCAATCAGCCCCAGCATTTT
CATSLMGGNQPQHF
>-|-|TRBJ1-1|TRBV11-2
TGTGCCAGCAGCTTTCGGCTGGAATCGAACACTGAAGCTTTCTTT
CASSFRLESNTEAFF
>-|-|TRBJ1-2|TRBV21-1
TGTGCCAGCAGCAAAGAGGGTGGTGGTACGGGGGTCAACTATGGCTACACCTTC
CASSKEGGGTGVNYGYTF
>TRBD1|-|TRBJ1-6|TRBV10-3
TGTGCCATAAAGGGGACAGGGCTTTCACCCCTCCACTTT
CAIKGTGLSPLHF
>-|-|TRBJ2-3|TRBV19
TGTGCCAGCGGGAAGCTTCGGGACGCCCTTAGCACAGATACGCAGTATTTT
CASGKLRDALSTDTQYF
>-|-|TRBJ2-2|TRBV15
TGTGCCACCAGCAGAGAGACTAGTAACTCCGGGGAGCTGTTTTTT
CATSRETSNSGELFF
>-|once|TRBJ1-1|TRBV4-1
TGCGCCAGCAGCCAAGCTCTGGGACTTGGTAACACTGAAGCTTTCTTT
CASSQALGLGNTEAFF
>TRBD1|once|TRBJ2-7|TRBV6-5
TGTGCCAGCCGGAGACAGGGGGCCCTAGGCTACGAGCAGTACTTC
CASRRQGALGYEQYF
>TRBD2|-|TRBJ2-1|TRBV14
TGTGCCAGCAGCCCGTTGGGACTAGCGGGATACAATGAGCAGTTCTTC
CASSPLGLAGYNEQFF
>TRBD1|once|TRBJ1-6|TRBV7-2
TGTGCCAGCAGTCTTACAGGGGCCCTCTTTAATCCACCCCTCCACTTT
CASSLTGALFNPPLHF